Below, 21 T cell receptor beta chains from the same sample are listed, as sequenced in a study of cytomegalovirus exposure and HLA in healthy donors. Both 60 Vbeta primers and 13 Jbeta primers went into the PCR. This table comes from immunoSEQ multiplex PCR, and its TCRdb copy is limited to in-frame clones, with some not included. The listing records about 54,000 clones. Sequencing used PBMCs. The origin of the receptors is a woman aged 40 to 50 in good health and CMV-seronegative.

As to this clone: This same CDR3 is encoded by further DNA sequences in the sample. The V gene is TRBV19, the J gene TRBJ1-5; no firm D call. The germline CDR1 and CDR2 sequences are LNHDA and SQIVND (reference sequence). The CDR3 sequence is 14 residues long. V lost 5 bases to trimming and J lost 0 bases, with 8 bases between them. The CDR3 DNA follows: TGTGCCAGTAGTCCGTCACTTAGCAATCAGCCCCAGCATTTT. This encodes CASSPSLSNQPQHF.

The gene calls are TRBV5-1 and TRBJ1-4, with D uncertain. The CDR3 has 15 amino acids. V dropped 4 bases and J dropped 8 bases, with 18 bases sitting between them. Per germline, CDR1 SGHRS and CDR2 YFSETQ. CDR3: CASSPEEALREKLFF. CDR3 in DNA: TGCGCCAGCAGCCCAGAAGAAGCGTTAAGGGAAAAACTGTTTTTT.

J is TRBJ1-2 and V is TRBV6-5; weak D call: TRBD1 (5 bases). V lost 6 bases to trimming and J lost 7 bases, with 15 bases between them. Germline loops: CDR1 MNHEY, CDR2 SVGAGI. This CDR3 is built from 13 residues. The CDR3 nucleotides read TGTGCCAGCAGCCCCAGAGGACAAAGTGGCTACACCTTC. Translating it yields CASSPRGQSGYTF.

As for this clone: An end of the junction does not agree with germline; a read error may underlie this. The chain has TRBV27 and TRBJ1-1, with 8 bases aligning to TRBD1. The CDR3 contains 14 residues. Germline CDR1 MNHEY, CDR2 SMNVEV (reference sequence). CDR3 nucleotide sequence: TGTGCCAGCAGTTTGTACAGGGGGAACACTGAAGATTTCTTT. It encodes CASSLYRGNTEDFF.

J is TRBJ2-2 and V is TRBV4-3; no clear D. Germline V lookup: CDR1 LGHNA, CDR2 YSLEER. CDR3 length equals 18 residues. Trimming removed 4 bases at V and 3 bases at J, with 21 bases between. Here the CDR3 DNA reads TGCGCCAGCAGCCCTCGTATGCGGTTCGGTAGCCACACCGGGGAGCTGTTTTTT. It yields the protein CASSPRMRFGSHTGELFF.

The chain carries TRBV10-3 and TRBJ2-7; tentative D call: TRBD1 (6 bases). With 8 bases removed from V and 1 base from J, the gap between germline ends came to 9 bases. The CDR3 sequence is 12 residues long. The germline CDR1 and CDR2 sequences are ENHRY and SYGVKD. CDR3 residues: CAIGGRSYEQYF. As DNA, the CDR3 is TGTGCCATCGGGGGCAGATCCTACGAGCAGTACTTC.

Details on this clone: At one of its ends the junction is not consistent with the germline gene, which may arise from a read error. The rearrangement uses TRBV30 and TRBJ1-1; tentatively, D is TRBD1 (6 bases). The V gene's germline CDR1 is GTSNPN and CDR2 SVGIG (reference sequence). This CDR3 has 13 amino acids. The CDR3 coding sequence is TGTGCCTGGGATAGTATACAGGGCTCTGAAGATTTCTTT. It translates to CAWDSIQGSEDFF.

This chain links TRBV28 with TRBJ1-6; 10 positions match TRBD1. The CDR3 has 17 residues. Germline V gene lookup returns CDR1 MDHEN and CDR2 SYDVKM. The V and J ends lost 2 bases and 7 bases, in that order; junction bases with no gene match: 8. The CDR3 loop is CASSLGLLGQGNSPLHF. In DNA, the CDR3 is TGTGCCAGCAGTTTAGGTCTCCTGGGACAGGGGAATTCACCCCTCCACTTT.

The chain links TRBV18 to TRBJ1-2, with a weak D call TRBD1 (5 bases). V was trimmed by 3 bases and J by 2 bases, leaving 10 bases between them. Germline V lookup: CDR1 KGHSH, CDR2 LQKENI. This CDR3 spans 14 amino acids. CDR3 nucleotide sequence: TGTGCCAGCTCACCTGAAAACAGGAACTATGGCTACACCTTC. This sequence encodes CASSPENRNYGYTF.

The CDR3 loop reads CSVEDNGAGEKLFF. The CDR3 DNA reads TGCAGCGTTGAAGATAACGGGGCGGGGGAAAAACTGTTTTTT. The chain has TRBV29-1 and TRBJ1-4; D may be TRBD1 (5 bases). This CDR3 contains 14 residues. Trimming left V 0 bases short and J 8 bases short, with 13 bases between. The germline gives CDR1 SQVTM, CDR2 ANQGSEA.

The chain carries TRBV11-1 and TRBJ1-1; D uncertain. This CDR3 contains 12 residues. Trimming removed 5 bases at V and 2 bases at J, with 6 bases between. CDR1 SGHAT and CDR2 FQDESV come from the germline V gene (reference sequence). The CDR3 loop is CASSQLNTEAFF. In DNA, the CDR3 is TGTGCCAGCAGCCAACTTAACACTGAAGCTTTCTTT.

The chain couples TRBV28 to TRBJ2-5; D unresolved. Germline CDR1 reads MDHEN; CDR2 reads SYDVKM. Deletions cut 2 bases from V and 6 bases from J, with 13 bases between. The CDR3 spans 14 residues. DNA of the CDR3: TGTGCCAGCAGTTTACTAGAGTTTATGCAGACCCAGTACTTC. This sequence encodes CASSLLEFMQTQYF.

The DNA for the CDR3 is TGTGCCAGCTCACCGGGACTCGATACCTACAATGAGCAGTTCTTC. Protein sequence: CASSPGLDTYNEQFF. This chain links TRBV18 with TRBJ2-1, with a weak D call TRBD2 (6 bases). Germline V lookup: CDR1 KGHSH, CDR2 LQKENI. This CDR3 is built from 15 residues. Between the trimmed V and J ends, which lost 3 bases and 2 bases, there was a span of 11 bases.

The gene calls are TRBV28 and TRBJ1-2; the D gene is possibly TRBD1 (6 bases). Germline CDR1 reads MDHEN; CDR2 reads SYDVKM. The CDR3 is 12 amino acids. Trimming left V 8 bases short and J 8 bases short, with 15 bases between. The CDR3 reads CASRQGRSGYTF. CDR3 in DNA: TGTGCCAGCCGTCAGGGGAGAAGCGGCTACACCTTC.

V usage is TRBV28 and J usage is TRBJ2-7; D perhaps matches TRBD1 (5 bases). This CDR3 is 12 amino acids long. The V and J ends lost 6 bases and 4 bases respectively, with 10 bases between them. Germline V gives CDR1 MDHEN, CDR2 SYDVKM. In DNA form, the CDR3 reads TGTGCCAGCAGACCTCCAGGGTACGAGCAGTACTTC. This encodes CASRPPGYEQYF.

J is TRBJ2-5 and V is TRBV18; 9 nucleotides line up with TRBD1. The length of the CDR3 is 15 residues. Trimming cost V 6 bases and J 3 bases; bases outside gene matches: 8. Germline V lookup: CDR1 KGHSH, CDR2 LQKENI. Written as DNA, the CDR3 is TGTGCCAGCTCCCCCGGACAGGGGATGGAAGAGACCCAGTACTTC. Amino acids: CASSPGQGMEETQYF.

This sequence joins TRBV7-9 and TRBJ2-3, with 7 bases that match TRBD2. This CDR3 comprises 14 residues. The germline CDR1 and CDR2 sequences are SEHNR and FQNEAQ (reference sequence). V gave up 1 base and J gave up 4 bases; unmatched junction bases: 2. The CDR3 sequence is CASSLGGRPDTQYF. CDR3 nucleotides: TGTGCCAGCAGCTTAGGCGGGAGACCAGATACGCAGTATTTT.

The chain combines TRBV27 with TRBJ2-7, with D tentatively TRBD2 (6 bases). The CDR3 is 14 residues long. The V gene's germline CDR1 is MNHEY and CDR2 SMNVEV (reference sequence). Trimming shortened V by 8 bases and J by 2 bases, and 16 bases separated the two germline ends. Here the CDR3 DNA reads TGTGCCAGCGCTGGGACTGGGAGCGCCTACGAGCAGTACTTC. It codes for CASAGTGSAYEQYF.

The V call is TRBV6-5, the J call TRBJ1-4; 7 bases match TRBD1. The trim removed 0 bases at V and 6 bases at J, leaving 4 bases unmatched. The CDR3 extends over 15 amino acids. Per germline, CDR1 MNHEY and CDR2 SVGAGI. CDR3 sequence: CASSYSSGGDEKLFF. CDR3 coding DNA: TGTGCCAGCAGTTACTCGTCAGGGGGTGATGAAAAACTGTTTTTT.

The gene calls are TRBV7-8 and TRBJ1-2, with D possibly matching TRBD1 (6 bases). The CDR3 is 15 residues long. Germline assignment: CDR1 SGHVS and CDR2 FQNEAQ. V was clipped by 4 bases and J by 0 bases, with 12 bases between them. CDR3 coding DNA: TGTGCCAGCAGCTCGCTCGGACAGACTAACTATGGCTACACCTTC. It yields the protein CASSSLGQTNYGYTF.

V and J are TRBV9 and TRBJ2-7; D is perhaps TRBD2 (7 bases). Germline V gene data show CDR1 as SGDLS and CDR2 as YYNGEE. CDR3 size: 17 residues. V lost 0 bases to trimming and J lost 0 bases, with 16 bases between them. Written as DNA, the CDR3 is TGTGCCAGCAGCGTAGGTCTTAGTGGGGGGGCCTCCTACGAGCAGTACTTC. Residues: CASSVGLSGGASYEQYF.